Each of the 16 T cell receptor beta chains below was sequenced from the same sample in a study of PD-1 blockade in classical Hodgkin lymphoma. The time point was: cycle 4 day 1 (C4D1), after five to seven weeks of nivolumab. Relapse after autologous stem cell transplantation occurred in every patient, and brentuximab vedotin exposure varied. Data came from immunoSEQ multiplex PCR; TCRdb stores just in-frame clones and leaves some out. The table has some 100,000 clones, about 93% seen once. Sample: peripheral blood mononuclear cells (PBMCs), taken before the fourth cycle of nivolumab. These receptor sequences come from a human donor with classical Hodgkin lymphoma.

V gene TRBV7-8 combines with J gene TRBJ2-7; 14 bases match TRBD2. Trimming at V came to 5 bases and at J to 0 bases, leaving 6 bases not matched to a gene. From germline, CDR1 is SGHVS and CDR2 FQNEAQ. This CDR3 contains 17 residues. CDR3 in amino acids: CASSLPGTSGSSYEQYF. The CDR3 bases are TGTGCCAGCAGCCTCCCTGGGACTAGCGGGAGCTCCTACGAGCAGTACTTC.

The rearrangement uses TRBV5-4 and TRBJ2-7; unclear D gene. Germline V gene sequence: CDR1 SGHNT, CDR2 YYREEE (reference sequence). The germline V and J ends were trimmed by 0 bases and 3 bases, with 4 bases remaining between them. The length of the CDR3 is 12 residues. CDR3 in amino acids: CASSLESYEQYF. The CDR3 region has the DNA TGTGCCAGCAGCTTGGAGAGCTACGAGCAGTACTTC.

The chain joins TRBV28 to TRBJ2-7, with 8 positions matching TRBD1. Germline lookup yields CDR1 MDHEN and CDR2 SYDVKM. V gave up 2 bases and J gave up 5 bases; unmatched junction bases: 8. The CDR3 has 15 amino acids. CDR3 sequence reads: CASSLSGQGLHEQYF. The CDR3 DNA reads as TGTGCCAGCAGTTTAAGCGGACAGGGACTTCACGAGCAGTACTTC.

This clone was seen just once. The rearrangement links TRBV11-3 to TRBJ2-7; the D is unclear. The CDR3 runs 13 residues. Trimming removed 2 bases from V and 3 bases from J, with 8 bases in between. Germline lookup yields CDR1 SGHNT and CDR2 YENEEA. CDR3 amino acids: CASSLFGDYEQYF. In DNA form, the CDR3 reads TGTGCCAGCAGCTTATTTGGTGACTACGAGCAGTACTTC.

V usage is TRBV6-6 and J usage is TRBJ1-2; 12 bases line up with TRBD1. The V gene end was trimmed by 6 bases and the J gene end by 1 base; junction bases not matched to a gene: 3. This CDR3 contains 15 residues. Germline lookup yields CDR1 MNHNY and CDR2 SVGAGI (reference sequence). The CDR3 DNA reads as TGTGCCAGCAGAGGGACAGGGGGCAATAACTATGGCTACACCTTC. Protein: CASRGTGGNNYGYTF.

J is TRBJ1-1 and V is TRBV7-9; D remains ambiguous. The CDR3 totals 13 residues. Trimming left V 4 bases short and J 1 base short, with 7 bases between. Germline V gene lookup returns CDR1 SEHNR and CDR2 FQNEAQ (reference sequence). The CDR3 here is CASSSQWNTEAFF. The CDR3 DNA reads TGTGCCAGCAGCTCTCAGTGGAACACTGAAGCTTTCTTT.

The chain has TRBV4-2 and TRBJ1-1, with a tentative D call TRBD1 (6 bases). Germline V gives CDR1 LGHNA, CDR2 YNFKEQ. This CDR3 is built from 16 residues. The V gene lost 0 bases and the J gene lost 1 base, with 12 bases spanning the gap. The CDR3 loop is CASSQDYRVGNTEAFF. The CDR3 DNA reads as TGTGCCAGCAGCCAAGACTACAGGGTGGGGAACACTGAAGCTTTCTTT.

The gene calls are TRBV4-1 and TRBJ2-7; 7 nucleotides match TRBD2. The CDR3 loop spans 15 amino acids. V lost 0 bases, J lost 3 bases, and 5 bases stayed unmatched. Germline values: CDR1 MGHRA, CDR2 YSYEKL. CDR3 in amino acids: CASSQERWTSYEQYF. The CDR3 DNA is TGCGCCAGCAGCCAAGAGCGATGGACTAGCTACGAGCAGTACTTC.

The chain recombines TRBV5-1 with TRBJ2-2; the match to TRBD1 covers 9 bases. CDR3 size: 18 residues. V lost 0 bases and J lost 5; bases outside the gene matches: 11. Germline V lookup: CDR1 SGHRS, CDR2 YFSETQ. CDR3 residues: CASSLVFSQGARTGELFF. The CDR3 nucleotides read TGCGCCAGCAGCTTGGTATTCTCACAGGGGGCAAGAACCGGGGAGCTGTTTTTT. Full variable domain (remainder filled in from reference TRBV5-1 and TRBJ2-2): KAGVTQTPRYLIKTRGQQVTLSCSPISGHRSVSWYQQTPGQGLQFLFEYFSETQRNKGNFPGRFSGRQFSNSRSEMNVSTLELGDSALYLCASSLVFSQGARTGELFFGEGSRLTVL.

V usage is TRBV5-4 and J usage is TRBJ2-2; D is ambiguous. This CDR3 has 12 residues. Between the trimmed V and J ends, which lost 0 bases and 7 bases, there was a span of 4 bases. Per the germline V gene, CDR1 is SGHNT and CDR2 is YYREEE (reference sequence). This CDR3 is CASSLDGGELFF. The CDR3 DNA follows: TGTGCCAGCAGCTTGGACGGCGGGGAGCTGTTTTTT.

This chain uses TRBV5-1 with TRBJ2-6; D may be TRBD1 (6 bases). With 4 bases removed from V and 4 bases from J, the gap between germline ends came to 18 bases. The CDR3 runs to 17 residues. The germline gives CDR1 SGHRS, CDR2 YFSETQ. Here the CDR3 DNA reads TGCGCCAGCAGCCAAACGACAGGTTCGGCAGGGGCCAACGTCCTGACTTTC. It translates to CASSQTTGSAGANVLTF. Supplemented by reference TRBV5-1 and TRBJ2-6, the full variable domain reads KAGVTQTPRYLIKTRGQQVTLSCSPISGHRSVSWYQQTPGQGLQFLFEYFSETQRNKGNFPGRFSGRQFSNSRSEMNVSTLELGDSALYLCASSQTTGSAGANVLTFGAGSRLTVL.

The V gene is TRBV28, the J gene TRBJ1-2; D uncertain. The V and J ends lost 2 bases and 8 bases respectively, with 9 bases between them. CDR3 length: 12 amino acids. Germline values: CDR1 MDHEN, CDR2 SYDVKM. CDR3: CASSLVGGGYTF. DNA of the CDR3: TGTGCCAGCAGTTTAGTCGGCGGGGGCTACACCTTC.

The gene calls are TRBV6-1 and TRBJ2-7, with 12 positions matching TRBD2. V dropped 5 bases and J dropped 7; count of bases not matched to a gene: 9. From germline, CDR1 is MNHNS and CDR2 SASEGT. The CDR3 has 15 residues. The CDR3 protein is CASSIRTSGTGEQYF. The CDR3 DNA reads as TGTGCCAGCAGTATCCGGACTAGCGGGACGGGTGAGCAGTACTTC.

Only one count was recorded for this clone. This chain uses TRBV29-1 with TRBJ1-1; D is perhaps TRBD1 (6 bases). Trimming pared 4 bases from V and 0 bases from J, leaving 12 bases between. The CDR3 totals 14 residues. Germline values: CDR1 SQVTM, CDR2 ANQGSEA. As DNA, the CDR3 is TGCAGCGTTGGCCCGACAGGACTGAACACTGAAGCTTTCTTT. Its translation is CSVGPTGLNTEAFF.

CDR3 region: CAIQTGTPNTEAFF. DNA for the CDR3: TGTGCCATTCAAACCGGGACACCGAACACTGAAGCTTTCTTT. V and J are TRBV10-3 and TRBJ1-1, with a tentative D call TRBD1 (6 bases). Germline CDR1 ENHRY, CDR2 SYGVKD. This CDR3 is 14 amino acids long. The V and J ends lost 9 bases and 1 base respectively, with 15 bases between them.

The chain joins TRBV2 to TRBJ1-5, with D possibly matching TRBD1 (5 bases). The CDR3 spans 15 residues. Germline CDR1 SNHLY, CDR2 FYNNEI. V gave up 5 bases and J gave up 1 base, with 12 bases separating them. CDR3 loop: CASSLRDVSNQPQHF. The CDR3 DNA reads TGTGCCAGCAGTCTGAGGGACGTGAGCAATCAGCCCCAGCATTTT.